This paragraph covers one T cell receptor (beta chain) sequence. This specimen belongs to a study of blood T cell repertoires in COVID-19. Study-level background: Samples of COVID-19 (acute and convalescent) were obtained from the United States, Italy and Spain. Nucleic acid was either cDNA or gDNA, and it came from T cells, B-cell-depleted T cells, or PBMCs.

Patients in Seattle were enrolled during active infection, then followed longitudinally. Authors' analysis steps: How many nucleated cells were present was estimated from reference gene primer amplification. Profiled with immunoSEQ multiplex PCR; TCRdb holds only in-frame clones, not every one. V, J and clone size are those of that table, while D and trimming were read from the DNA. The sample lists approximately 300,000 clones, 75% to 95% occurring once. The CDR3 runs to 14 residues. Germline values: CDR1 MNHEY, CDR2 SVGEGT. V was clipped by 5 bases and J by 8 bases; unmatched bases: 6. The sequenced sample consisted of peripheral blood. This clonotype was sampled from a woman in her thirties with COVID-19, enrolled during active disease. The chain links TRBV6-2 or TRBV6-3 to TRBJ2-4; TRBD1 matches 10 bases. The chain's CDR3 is CASSTDRGGYIQYF. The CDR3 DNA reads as TGTGCCAGCAGTACGGACAGGGGGGGGTACATTCAGTACTTC.